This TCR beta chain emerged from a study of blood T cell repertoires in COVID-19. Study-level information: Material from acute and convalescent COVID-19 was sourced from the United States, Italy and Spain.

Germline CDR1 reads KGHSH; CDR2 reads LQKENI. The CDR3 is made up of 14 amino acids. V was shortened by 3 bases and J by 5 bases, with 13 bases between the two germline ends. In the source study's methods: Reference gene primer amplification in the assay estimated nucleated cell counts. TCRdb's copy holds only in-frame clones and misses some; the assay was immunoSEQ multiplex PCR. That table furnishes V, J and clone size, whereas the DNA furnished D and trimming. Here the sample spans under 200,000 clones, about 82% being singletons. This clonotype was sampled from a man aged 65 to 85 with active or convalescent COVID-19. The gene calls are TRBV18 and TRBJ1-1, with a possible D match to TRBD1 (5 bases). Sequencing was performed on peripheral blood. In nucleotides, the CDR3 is TGTGCCAGCTCACCTAGGGGCGTAGAAACTGAAGCTTTCTTT. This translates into CASSPRGVETEAFF.